A selection of T cell receptor beta chains follows, all from one sample in a study of T cells in Graves' hyperthyroidism and ophthalmopathy. TCRdb analysed the multiplex PCR reads with MiXCR anew, one entry per CDR3 protein. The sample has fewer than 650,000 distinct CDR3 sequences, 13% to 15% seen once. Sequenced material: blood. Receptors were obtained from a woman in her late teens or twenties with Graves' ophthalmopathy. Each CDR3 is given with its conserved first and last residue. A D gene is named only where the DNA matches it firmly. Part of the rows lack a size; the others show once, few, many or a class for expanded clones.

>TRBJ1-6|NA|TRBV19|few|15
CASSRNTGKDSPLHF
>TRBJ2-7|TRBD2|TRBV11-2|many|19
CASSLVWRLAGENSYEQYF
>TRBJ1-2|TRBD1|TRBV20-1|once|16
CSALSFGQGANYGYTF
>TRBJ2-1|TRBD2|TRBV14|many|16
CASSHSEGLAINEQFF
>TRBJ2-3|TRBD1|TRBV5-1|NA|15
CASSPPGGVTDTQYF
>TRBJ2-1|TRBD2|TRBV2|many|16
CASRFSSGSSYNEQFF
>TRBJ1-1|NA|TRBV3-1|many|15
CASSQGSGKRTEAFF
>TRBJ2-7|TRBD2|TRBV28|NA|18
CASSLGLAGEPPTYEQYF
>TRBJ2-7|TRBD2|TRBV28|many|15
CASSLETSGRYEQYF
>TRBJ2-2|NA|TRBV6-1|NA|15
CASSQTRTHTGELFF
>TRBJ1-2|NA|TRBV5-6|few|11
CASSFQGGYTF
>TRBJ1-2|NA|TRBV4-2|few|14
CASSLPAGGNGYTF
>TRBJ1-2|TRBD1|TRBV7-3|NA|16
CASSMDTGTGAYGYTF
>TRBJ2-7|TRBD2|TRBV6-2/TRBV6-3|many|13
CASSYGLVYEQYF
>TRBJ2-5|NA|TRBV19|few|12
CASSRAGETQYF
>TRBJ2-1|NA|TRBV4-3|NA|14
CASSQVGRGNEQFF
>TRBJ1-4|NA|TRBV20-1|many|18
CSARELLGLRKTNEKLFF
>TRBJ2-1|NA|TRBV7-2|many|15
CASSLDPGLDNEQFF
>TRBJ2-1|TRBD2|TRBV4-1|NA|15
CASRYSGTPVNEQFF
>TRBJ1-1|NA|TRBV9|many|12
CASSDLRGAAFF
>TRBJ2-3|NA|TRBV19|NA|19
CASSMRRLGLATSTDTQYF
>TRBJ1-2|NA|TRBV4-2|many|17
CASSQESQGLPNYGYTF
>TRBJ2-7|NA|TRBV10-3|many|18
CAIRGGADPVLSSYEQYF
>TRBJ2-7|TRBD2|TRBV18|few|16
CASSGGTSGRRYEQYF
>TRBJ2-3|NA|TRBV7-9|NA|15
CASSHSGGGTDTQYF
>TRBJ2-1|TRBD2|TRBV4-2|NA|16
CASSQDGGWGDNEQFF
>TRBJ1-1|NA|TRBV20-1|many|13
CSAIQGVNTEAFF
>TRBJ2-1|TRBD2|TRBV5-1|many|15
CASSLASGGYNEQFF
>TRBJ2-5|TRBD2|TRBV5-1|few|15
CASSLRQGSGGTQYF
>TRBJ2-3|NA|TRBV11-2|many|14
CASSPTTGTDTQYF
>TRBJ1-5|NA|TRBV20-1|many|12
CSAGLVGQPQHF
>TRBJ2-7|NA|TRBV2|many|15
CASSEVGPGPYEQYF
>TRBJ2-1|NA|TRBV7-2|many|15
CASSLFVGTYNEQFF
>TRBJ1-4|NA|TRBV20-1|NA|12
CSAPTAIEKLFF
>TRBJ1-1|TRBD1|TRBV2|many|14
CASSVQGMDTEAFF
>TRBJ2-7|TRBD2|TRBV4-3|NA|21
CASSRLVVGLAGEALGPEQYF
>TRBJ2-3|TRBD2|TRBV28|many|17
CASSFFPAGGGTDTQYF
>TRBJ1-1|NA|TRBV19|many|15
CASSIATLGDTEAFF
>TRBJ1-2|NA|TRBV12-3/TRBV12-4|many|18
CASSLPPRVDGANYGYTF
>TRBJ2-7|NA|TRBV7-9|NA|16
CASSLGGGQYSYEQYF
>TRBJ2-3|TRBD2|TRBV7-2|many|14
CASSFQRELDTQYF
>TRBJ2-1|TRBD2|TRBV24-1|many|16
CATSDFTGTSEDEQFF
>TRBJ2-2|TRBD2|TRBV11-3|NA|18
CASSLFGLSGRDTGELFF
>TRBJ2-4|NA|TRBV19|few|15
CASSGSGALGNIQYF
>TRBJ2-7|NA|TRBV20-1|many|14
CSAPQGPRRYEQYF
>TRBJ2-7|TRBD1|TRBV19|NA|15
CASSGAGQGIYEQYF